Only one count was recorded for the clone carrying this T cell receptor (beta chain). The entry originates in a study of control samples from healthy donors and cancer patients. Repertoires were generated with immunoSEQ multiplex PCR, while TCRdb's copy carries only in-frame clones and drops some. The table records about 140,000 clones, around 90% of them present only once. V dropped 6 bases and J dropped 3 bases, with 14 bases sitting between them. The germline V gene has CDR1 LGHNA and CDR2 YSLEER. The CDR3 has 14 amino acids. The receptor was derived from a man aged 18 to 30 in good health. Sequenced sample: blood. V is TRBV4-3 and J is TRBJ1-2, with a weak D call TRBD1 (6 bases). The CDR3 coding sequence is TGCGCCAGCAGTCGTTCACAGGGAGACTATGGCTACACCTTC. It codes for CASSRSQGDYGYTF.